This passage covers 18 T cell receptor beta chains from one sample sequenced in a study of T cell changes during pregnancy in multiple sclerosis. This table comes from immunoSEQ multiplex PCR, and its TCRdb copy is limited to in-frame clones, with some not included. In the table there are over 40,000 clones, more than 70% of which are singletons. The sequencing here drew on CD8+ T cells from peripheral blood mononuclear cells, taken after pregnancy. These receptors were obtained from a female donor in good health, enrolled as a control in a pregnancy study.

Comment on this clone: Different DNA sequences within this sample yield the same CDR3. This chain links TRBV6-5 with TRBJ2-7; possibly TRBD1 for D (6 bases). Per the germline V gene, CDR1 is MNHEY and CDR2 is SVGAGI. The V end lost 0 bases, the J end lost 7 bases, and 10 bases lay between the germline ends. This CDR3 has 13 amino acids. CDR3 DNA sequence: TGTGCCAGCAGTTACTCTTACAGGGAGGAGCAGTACTTC. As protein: CASSYSYREEQYF.

CDR3 residues: CASIPEGFYEQFF. The CDR3 DNA is TGTGCCAGCATCCCCGAGGGTTTCTATGAGCAGTTCTTC. This rearrangement joins TRBV6-1 to TRBJ2-1, with D possibly TRBD2 on 5 matching bases. Trimming cost V 7 bases and J 8 bases, with 15 bases left between them. The CDR3 totals 13 residues. Germline CDR1 and CDR2: MNHNS and SASEGT.

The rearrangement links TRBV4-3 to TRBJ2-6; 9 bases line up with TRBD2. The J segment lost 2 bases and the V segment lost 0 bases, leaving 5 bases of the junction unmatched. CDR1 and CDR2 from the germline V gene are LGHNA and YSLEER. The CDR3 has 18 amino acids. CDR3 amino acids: CASSQEWRGGPGANVLTF. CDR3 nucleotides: TGCGCCAGCAGCCAAGAGTGGCGGGGGGGCCCTGGGGCCAACGTCCTGACTTTC.

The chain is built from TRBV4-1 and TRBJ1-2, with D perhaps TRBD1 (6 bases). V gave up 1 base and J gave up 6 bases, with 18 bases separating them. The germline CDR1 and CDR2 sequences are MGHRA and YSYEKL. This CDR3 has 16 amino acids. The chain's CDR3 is CASSQGTGLLINGYTF. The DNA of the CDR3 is TGCGCCAGCAGCCAAGGAACAGGGCTGCTGATAAATGGCTACACCTTC.

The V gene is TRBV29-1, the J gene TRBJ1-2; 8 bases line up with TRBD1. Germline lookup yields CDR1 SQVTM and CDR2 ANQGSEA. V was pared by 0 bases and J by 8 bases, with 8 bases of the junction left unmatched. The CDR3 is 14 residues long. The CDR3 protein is CSVEDELTGVGYTF. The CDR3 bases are TGCAGCGTTGAAGATGAGCTGACAGGGGTGGGCTACACCTTC.

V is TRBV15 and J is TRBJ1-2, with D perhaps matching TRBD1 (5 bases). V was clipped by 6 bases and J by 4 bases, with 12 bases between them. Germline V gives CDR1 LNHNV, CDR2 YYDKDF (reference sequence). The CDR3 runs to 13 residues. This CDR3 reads CATRGGDPYGYTF. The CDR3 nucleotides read TGTGCCACCAGGGGGGGGGACCCCTATGGCTACACCTTC. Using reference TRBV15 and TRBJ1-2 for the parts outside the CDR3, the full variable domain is DAMVIQNPRYQVTQFGKPVTLSCSQTLNHNVMYWYQQKSSQAPKLLFHYYDKDFNNEADTPDNFQSRRPNTSFCFLDIRSPGLGDTAMYLCATRGGDPYGYTFGSGTRLTVV.

CDR3 nucleotides: TGCAGCGCGCGTGGAGGTTCCGACTCTGGAAACACCATATATTTT. Its protein product is CSARGGSDSGNTIYF. V and J are TRBV29-1 and TRBJ1-3; D not resolved. The CDR3 sequence is 15 residues long. CDR1 and CDR2 (germline): SQVTM, ANQGSEA. Trimming left V 7 bases short and J 0 bases short, with 16 bases between.

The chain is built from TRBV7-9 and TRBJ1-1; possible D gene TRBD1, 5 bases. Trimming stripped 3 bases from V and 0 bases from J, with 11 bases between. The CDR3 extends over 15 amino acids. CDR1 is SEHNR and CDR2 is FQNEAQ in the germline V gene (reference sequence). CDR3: CASSFLGGMNTEAFF. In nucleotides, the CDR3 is TGTGCCAGCAGCTTCCTCGGGGGAATGAACACTGAAGCTTTCTTT.

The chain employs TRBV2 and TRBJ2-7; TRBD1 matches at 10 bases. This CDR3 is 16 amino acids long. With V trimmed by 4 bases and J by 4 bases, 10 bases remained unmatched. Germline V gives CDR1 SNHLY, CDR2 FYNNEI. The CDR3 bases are TGTGCCAGCAGTGGGGAACCGGGACAGGGGAGGTACGAGCAGTACTTC. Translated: CASSGEPGQGRYEQYF.

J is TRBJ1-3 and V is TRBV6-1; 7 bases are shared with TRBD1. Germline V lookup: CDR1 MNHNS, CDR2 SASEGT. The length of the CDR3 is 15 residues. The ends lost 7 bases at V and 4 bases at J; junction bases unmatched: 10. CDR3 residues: CASTEGALLGNTIYF. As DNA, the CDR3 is TGTGCCAGCACCGAGGGGGCGTTGTTGGGAAACACCATATATTTT.

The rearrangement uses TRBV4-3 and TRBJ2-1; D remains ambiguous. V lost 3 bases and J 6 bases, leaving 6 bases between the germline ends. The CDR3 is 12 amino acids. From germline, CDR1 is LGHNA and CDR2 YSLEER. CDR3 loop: CASSQYFNEQFF. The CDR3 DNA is TGCGCCAGCAGCCAGTATTTCAATGAGCAGTTCTTC.

CDR3 DNA: TGTGCCAGCGCAAATACAGGGCGCAATCAGCCCCAGCATTTT. Its protein is CASANTGRNQPQHF. The V call is TRBV27, the J call TRBJ1-5, with D maybe TRBD1 (6 bases). Germline assignment: CDR1 MNHEY and CDR2 SMNVEV (reference sequence). V was pared by 8 bases and J by 2 bases, with 13 bases between. The CDR3 is made up of 14 amino acids.

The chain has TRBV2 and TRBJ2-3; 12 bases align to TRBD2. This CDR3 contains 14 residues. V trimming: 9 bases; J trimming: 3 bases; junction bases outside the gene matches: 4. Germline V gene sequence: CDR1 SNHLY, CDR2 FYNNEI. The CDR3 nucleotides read TGTGCCAGTATGCTAGCGGGGGGGACAGATACGCAGTATTTT. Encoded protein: CASMLAGGTDTQYF.

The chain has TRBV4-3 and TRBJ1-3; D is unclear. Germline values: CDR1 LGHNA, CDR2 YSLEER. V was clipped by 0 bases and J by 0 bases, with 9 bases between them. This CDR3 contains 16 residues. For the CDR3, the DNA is TGCGCCAGCAGCCAAGACTTTGATAGCTCTGGAAACACCATATATTTT. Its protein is CASSQDFDSSGNTIYF.

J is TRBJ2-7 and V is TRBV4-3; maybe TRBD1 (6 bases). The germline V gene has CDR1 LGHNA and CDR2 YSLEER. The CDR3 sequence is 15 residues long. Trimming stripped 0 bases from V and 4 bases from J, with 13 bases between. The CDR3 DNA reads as TGCGCCAGCAGCCAAGACAGGGGATTCTTGTACGAGCAGTACTTC. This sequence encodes CASSQDRGFLYEQYF.

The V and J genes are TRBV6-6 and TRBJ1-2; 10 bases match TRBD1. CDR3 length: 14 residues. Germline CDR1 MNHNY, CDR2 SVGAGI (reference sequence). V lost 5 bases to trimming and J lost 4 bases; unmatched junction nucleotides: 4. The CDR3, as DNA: TGTGCCAGCAGTCTCCGGACAGGGGGCTATGGCTACACCTTC. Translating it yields CASSLRTGGYGYTF.

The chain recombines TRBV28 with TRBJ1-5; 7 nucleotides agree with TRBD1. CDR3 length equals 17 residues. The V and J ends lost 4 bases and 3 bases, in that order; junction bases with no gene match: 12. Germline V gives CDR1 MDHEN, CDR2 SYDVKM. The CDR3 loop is CASSYKTGTVINQPQHF. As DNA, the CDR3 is TGTGCCAGCAGTTATAAGACCGGGACAGTCATCAATCAGCCCCAGCATTTT.

In nucleotides, the CDR3 is TGTGCCAGTTCCGCAGGGGGTGCCGAGCAGTACTTC. Its protein product is CASSAGGAEQYF. The V and J genes are TRBV19 and TRBJ2-7; 7 bases agree with TRBD1. Trimming cost V 8 bases and J 6 bases; bases outside gene matches: 7. The CDR3 spans 12 residues. CDR1 and CDR2 (germline): LNHDA, SQIVND (reference sequence).